Listed below are T cell receptor beta chains from one sample, sequenced in a study of CD8+CD57+ T cells in acquired aplastic anemia. Each CDR3 protein is one row after TCRdb ran MiXCR on the reads. This table holds 200,000 to 250,000 distinct CDR3 sequences, under 55% found once. The sample comprised sorted CD4+, CD8+, or CD8+CD57+ T cells (not recorded which) from PBMCs. All receptors come from a human donor with aplastic anemia. Both conserved end residues are part of each CDR3. The order of the fields is V gene, D gene, clone size, J gene, CDR3 protein, CDR3 DNA. The D gene is left open where the match is weak. Clone size is given for some rows only: seen once, a few or many times, or a class if the clone is expanded.

TRBV7-8	TRBD1	many	TRBJ1-2	CASSFGQGFGARGYTF	TGTGCCAGCAGCTTCGGACAGGGGTTTGGGGCGCGTGGCTACACCTTC
TRBV18	NA	few	TRBJ1-1	CASSPRTHRGTEAFF	TGTGCCAGCTCACCAAGGACCCACCGGGGCACTGAAGCTTTCTTT
TRBV5-4	NA	NA	TRBJ1-1	CASSLMRTAPREAFF	TGTGCCAGCAGCTTGATGCGGACAGCCCCCCGTGAAGCTTTCTTT
TRBV5-1	NA	many	TRBJ1-3	CASSLEAGPGNTIYF	TGCGCCAGCAGCTTGGAAGCGGGACCGGGAAACACCATATATTTT
TRBV2	TRBD1	once	TRBJ1-5	CASSSGTVTNQPQHF	TGTGCCAGCAGCTCCGGGACAGTTACCAATCAGCCCCAGCATTTT
TRBV7-2	NA	many	TRBJ2-2	CASSRPDTGELFF	TGTGCCAGCAGCCGGCCGGACACCGGGGAGCTGTTTTTT
TRBV5-6	TRBD2	NA	TRBJ2-2	CASSGLAGGGTGELFF	TGTGCCAGCAGCGGACTAGCGGGGGGGGGCACCGGGGAGCTGTTTTTT
TRBV6-4	NA	many	TRBJ2-3	CASSAEWGDTQYF	TGTGCCAGCAGTGCCGAGTGGGGAGATACGCAGTATTTT
TRBV10-3	TRBD1	NA	TRBJ1-1	CAISSGTGGDEAFF	TGTGCCATCAGTAGCGGGACAGGGGGGGATGAAGCTTTCTTT
TRBV20-1	NA	many	TRBJ1-6	CSAKGRGDSPLHF	TGCAGTGCAAAAGGGAGAGGTGATTCACCCCTCCACTTT
TRBV11-2	NA	NA	TRBJ1-6	CASSLGPAGVSPLHF	TGTGCCAGCAGCTTAGGCCCCGCAGGGGTGTCACCCCTCCACTTT
TRBV19	NA	many	TRBJ2-1	CASSKVGQGVNEQFF	TGTGCCAGTAGTAAGGTTGGCCAGGGAGTCAATGAGCAGTTCTTC
TRBV25-1	NA	many	TRBJ1-5	CASSDAGGMGNQPQHF	TGTGCCAGCAGTGATGCCGGAGGGATGGGCAATCAGCCCCAGCATTTT
TRBV12-3/TRBV12-4	TRBD1	once	TRBJ2-2	CASKGQGSNTGELFF	TGTGCCAGCAAAGGACAGGGATCGAACACCGGGGAGCTGTTTTTT
TRBV19	NA	many	TRBJ2-6	CASSVTGTGANVLTF	TGTGCCAGTAGTGTAACAGGGACTGGGGCCAACGTCCTGACTTTC
TRBV12-3/TRBV12-4	NA	NA	TRBJ1-2	CASSPSNGYGYTF	TGTGCCAGCAGTCCGTCGAACGGCTATGGCTACACCTTC
TRBV29-1	NA	once	TRBJ1-2	CSVAPGGPIYGYTF	TGCAGCGTTGCCCCAGGTGGACCCATCTATGGCTACACCTTC
TRBV6-5	NA	many	TRBJ2-7	CASSYSRQGYEQYF	TGTGCCAGCAGTTACTCGAGGCAGGGATACGAGCAGTACTTC